Following are 24 T cell receptor beta chains from one sample sequenced in a study of pediatric ulcerative colitis. The table came from immunoSEQ multiplex PCR; TCRdb's copy has only in-frame clones and leaves some out. Of about 64,000 clones in the sample, 86% were seen once. The sample comprised blood. Receptor source: a boy between 10 and 17 years old with severe ulcerative colitis.

The chain joins TRBV18 to TRBJ1-1; D unresolved. In germline, CDR1 is KGHSH, CDR2 LQKENI. The CDR3 covers 14 residues. V lost 3 bases, J lost 4 bases, and 12 bases lay in between. CDR3 region: CASSPEWGSTEAFF. The CDR3 DNA sequence: TGTGCCAGCTCACCTGAATGGGGTTCCACTGAAGCTTTCTTT.

This chain connects TRBV5-1 to TRBJ2-1, with 7 bases that match TRBD2. From germline, CDR1 is SGHRS and CDR2 YFSETQ. The CDR3 runs 16 residues. Trimming cost V 4 bases and J 6 bases; bases outside gene matches: 13. CDR3 DNA: TGCGCCAGCAGCACACCTACTAGCGAGCCTATCAATGAGCAGTTCTTC. This sequence encodes CASSTPTSEPINEQFF.

The chain recombines TRBV29-1 with TRBJ2-5; 7 bases are a match to TRBD1. The junction had 9 bases not matched to a gene; V was cut back by 3 bases and J by 2 bases. Germline-derived CDR1 and CDR2 are SQVTM and ANQGSEA. The CDR3 spans 15 residues. CDR3 loop: CSVDIIGQVQETQYF. CDR3 nucleotides: TGCAGCGTTGATATTATAGGACAGGTGCAAGAGACCCAGTACTTC.

J is TRBJ2-7 and V is TRBV6-5; no firm D call. V was pared by 2 bases and J by 2 bases, with 7 bases between. CDR1 is MNHEY, CDR2 SVGAGI, per germline. The CDR3 is 13 amino acids. The DNA for the CDR3 is TGTGCCAGCAGTTACAAGATGGCCTACGAGCAGTACTTC. It is translated as CASSYKMAYEQYF.

This clone was counted a single time. This chain uses TRBV27 with TRBJ2-2; D is possibly TRBD1 (6 bases). The germline V gene encodes CDR1 MNHEY and CDR2 SMNVEV (reference sequence). Trimming took off 1 base at V and 3 bases at J, with 18 bases between the two ends. The CDR3 totals 18 residues. CDR3 amino acids: CASSLLAPRTAYTGELFF. The CDR3 nucleotides are TGTGCCAGCAGTTTATTGGCCCCGCGGACAGCCTACACCGGGGAGCTGTTTTTT.

There are a few counts of this clone. This chain joins TRBV6-6 and TRBJ2-7; D is ambiguous. The CDR3 has 13 residues. Germline values: CDR1 MNHNY, CDR2 SVGAGI (reference sequence). Deletions cut 2 bases from V and 3 bases from J, with 8 bases between. DNA for the CDR3: TGTGCCAGCAGTTACAACAGCTTCTACGAGCAGTACTTC. This sequence encodes CASSYNSFYEQYF.

The chain uses TRBV30 and TRBJ2-1; 13 bases align to TRBD2. The CDR3 totals 14 residues. Germline lookup yields CDR1 GTSNPN and CDR2 SVGIG (reference sequence). V lost 3 bases, J lost 6 bases, and 2 bases stayed unmatched. CDR3 DNA: TGTGCCTGGAGACTAGCGGGAGGGGGCAATGAGCAGTTCTTC. The encoded protein is CAWRLAGGGNEQFF.

The chain carries TRBV11-2 and TRBJ2-1; D is perhaps TRBD1 (6 bases). Per germline, CDR1 SGHAT and CDR2 FQNNGV. Trimming stripped 3 bases from V and 3 bases from J, with 12 bases between. CDR3 length: 15 residues. The CDR3 loop reads CASSLGDTYYNEQFF. CDR3 in DNA: TGTGCCAGCAGCTTGGGGGACACCTACTACAATGAGCAGTTCTTC.

The chain recombines TRBV6-5 with TRBJ1-1, with a weak D call TRBD1 (5 bases). The CDR3 has 15 residues. Looked up from germline, CDR1 is MNHEY and CDR2 is SVGAGI. The V end lost 1 base, the J end lost 6 bases, and 15 bases lay between the germline ends. The CDR3 nucleotides read TGTGCCAGCAGTTACTTCATGGGGGGTTCCGCTGAAGCTTTCTTT. Amino acid sequence: CASSYFMGGSAEAFF.

This clone was seen a single time. The chain combines TRBV27 with TRBJ2-7; maybe TRBD1 (6 bases). Germline V gives CDR1 MNHEY, CDR2 SMNVEV (reference sequence). The CDR3 is made up of 15 amino acids. V shed 6 bases and J shed 2 bases, with 17 bases lying between them. CDR3 sequence reads: CASSLKRTDPYEQYF. As DNA, the CDR3 is TGTGCCAGCAGCCTGAAGAGGACAGACCCCTACGAGCAGTACTTC.

This sequence joins TRBV14 and TRBJ2-3; perhaps TRBD2 as D (6 bases). Germline CDR1 reads SGHDN; CDR2 reads FVKESK. This CDR3 comprises 14 residues. V lost 3 bases and J lost 5, with 12 bases in between. The CDR3 region is CASSHWTNQDTQYF. The CDR3 nucleotides are TGTGCCAGCAGCCACTGGACTAATCAAGATACGCAGTATTTT.

This chain joins TRBV10-3 and TRBJ2-3; TRBD1 aligns across 8 bases. The J segment lost 6 bases and the V segment lost 10 bases, leaving 3 bases of the junction unmatched. The CDR3 extends over 11 amino acids. The germline CDR1 and CDR2 sequences are ENHRY and SYGVKD. CDR3 coding DNA: TGTGCCAGCCAGGGGGCGGATACGCAGTATTTT. Residues: CASQGADTQYF.

Concerning this clone itself: A read error may account for a junction end that differs from germline. This chain connects TRBV30 to TRBJ1-3; 8 nucleotides match TRBD1. In germline, CDR1 is GTSNPN, CDR2 SVGIG (reference sequence). This CDR3 is built from 15 residues. CDR3 DNA: TGTGCCTGGGGTGTAGACAGGGGCAATGGAAACACCATATATTTT. Protein sequence: CAWGVDRGNGNTIYF.

The chain combines TRBV29-1 with TRBJ2-5; 9 nucleotides line up with TRBD1. The junction had 7 bases not matched to a gene; V was cut back by 8 bases and J by 6 bases. The CDR3 runs to 12 residues. CDR1 is SQVTM and CDR2 is ANQGSEA in the germline V gene. The CDR3 protein is CSIGQGQQTQYF. The CDR3 nucleotides are TGCAGCATTGGACAGGGGCAACAGACCCAGTACTTC.

The chain has TRBV27 and TRBJ1-2, with D hard to call. Trimming took off 6 bases at V and 2 bases at J, with 10 bases between the two ends. The length of the CDR3 is 13 residues. Germline lookup yields CDR1 MNHEY and CDR2 SMNVEV (reference sequence). CDR3 loop: CASSRQENYGYTF. CDR3 coding DNA: TGTGCCAGCAGCCGCCAGGAGAACTATGGCTACACCTTC.

The chain links TRBV6-1 to TRBJ1-1, with TRBD1 matching 9 bases. Per the germline V gene, CDR1 is MNHNS and CDR2 is SASEGT. The junction had 11 bases not matched to a gene; V was cut back by 3 bases and J by 0 bases. This CDR3 spans 18 amino acids. DNA for the CDR3: TGTGCCAGCAGTGATCCGGGACAGGGCCGAGGGATGAACACTGAAGCTTTCTTT. It specifies CASSDPGQGRGMNTEAFF.

This rearrangement joins TRBV5-4 to TRBJ1-4; 9 bases map to TRBD1. This CDR3 region has 15 residues. J was trimmed by 2 bases and V by 3 bases; bases with no gene match: 2. Germline CDR1 is SGHNT and CDR2 is YYREEE (reference sequence). The CDR3: CASSSTGGTNEKLFF. The CDR3 region has the DNA TGTGCCAGCAGCTCCACAGGGGGCACTAATGAAAAACTGTTTTTT.

This CDR3 reads CASSPPGDPTEAFF. CDR3 bases: TGTGCCAGCTCACCACCAGGTGATCCCACTGAAGCTTTCTTT. The rearrangement joins TRBV18 to TRBJ1-1; D remains ambiguous. V was clipped by 0 bases and J by 4 bases, with 9 bases between them. The V gene's germline CDR1 is KGHSH and CDR2 LQKENI. CDR3 length: 14 amino acids. The variable domain in full, with the rest retrieved from reference TRBV18 and TRBJ1-1, is NAGVMQNPRHLVRRRGQEARLRCSPMKGHSHVYWYRQLPEEGLKFMVYLQKENIIDESGMPKERFSAEFPKEGPSILRIQQVVRGDSAAYFCASSPPGDPTEAFFGQGTRLTVV.

This chain links TRBV6-5 with TRBJ2-3; D is undetermined. The CDR3 is 15 residues long. Trimming took off 6 bases at V and 0 bases at J, with 13 bases between the two ends. The germline V gene encodes CDR1 MNHEY and CDR2 SVGAGI. Here the CDR3 reads CASRGYGESTDTQYF. DNA for the CDR3: TGTGCCAGCAGGGGCTACGGAGAGAGCACAGATACGCAGTATTTT.

The chain employs TRBV7-3 and TRBJ2-1; D is possibly TRBD1 or TRBD2 (6 bases each). The CDR3 spans 13 residues. Trimming pared 5 bases from V and 8 bases from J, leaving 13 bases between. The V gene's germline CDR1 is SGHTA and CDR2 FQGTGA. For the CDR3, the DNA is TGTGCCAGCAGCCCGACAGGCGGGGATGAGCAGTTCTTC. It is translated as CASSPTGGDEQFF.

In its sample, this clone is large. CDR3 nucleotides: TGTGCCATCAGTGAGCGAGGGACAGGGGGAGTCGGTGACACTGAAGCTTTCTTT. Translating gives CAISERGTGGVGDTEAFF. V and J are TRBV10-3 and TRBJ1-1; 11 nucleotides agree with TRBD1. From germline, CDR1 is ENHRY and CDR2 SYGVKD. The trim removed 2 bases at V and 3 bases at J, leaving 11 bases unmatched. This CDR3 comprises 18 residues.

The chain combines TRBV27 with TRBJ2-7; 8 positions match TRBD2. Germline V gene lookup returns CDR1 MNHEY and CDR2 SMNVEV (reference sequence). The CDR3 contains 14 residues. V gave up 5 bases and J gave up 3 bases; unmatched junction bases: 6. The CDR3 bases are TGTGCCAGCAGTGACGCGGGAGGTTACTACGAGCAGTACTTC. Amino acids: CASSDAGGYYEQYF.

J is TRBJ1-2 and V is TRBV7-2, with 10 bases identical to TRBD1. The CDR3 has 15 amino acids. The J segment lost 4 bases and the V segment lost 3 bases, leaving 5 bases of the junction unmatched. Germline V CDR1 and CDR2: SGHTA, FQGNSA. For the CDR3, the DNA is TGTGCCAGCAGCTTGGGACAGGGGCAGGGCTATGGCTACACCTTC. It specifies CASSLGQGQGYGYTF.

This chain uses TRBV9 with TRBJ2-2, with D uncertain. The CDR3 sequence is 16 residues long. The V end was cut by 0 bases, the J end by 3 bases, with 12 bases between. Looked up from germline, CDR1 is SGDLS and CDR2 is YYNGEE. The CDR3 nucleotides are TGTGCCAGCAGCGTAGGCCCCGTTAGGGACACCGGGGAGCTGTTTTTT. Translated: CASSVGPVRDTGELFF.